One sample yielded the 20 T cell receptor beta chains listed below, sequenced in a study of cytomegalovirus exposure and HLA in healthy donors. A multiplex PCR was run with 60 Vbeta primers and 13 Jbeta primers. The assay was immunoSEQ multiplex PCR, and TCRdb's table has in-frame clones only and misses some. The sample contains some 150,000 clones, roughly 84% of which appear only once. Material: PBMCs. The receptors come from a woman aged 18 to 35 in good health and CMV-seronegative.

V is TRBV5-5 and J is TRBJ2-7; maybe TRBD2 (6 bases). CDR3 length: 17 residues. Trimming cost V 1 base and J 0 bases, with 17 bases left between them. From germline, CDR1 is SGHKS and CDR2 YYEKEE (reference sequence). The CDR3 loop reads CASSLTHVADPSYEQYF. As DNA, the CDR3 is TGTGCCAGCAGCTTGACCCACGTAGCGGACCCCTCCTACGAGCAGTACTTC.

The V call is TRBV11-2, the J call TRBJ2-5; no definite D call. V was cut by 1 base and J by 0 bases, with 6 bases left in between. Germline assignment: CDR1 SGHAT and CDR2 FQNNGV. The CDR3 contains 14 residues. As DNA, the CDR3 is TGTGCCAGCAGCTTAGGCAGAAACCAAGAGACCCAGTACTTC. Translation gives CASSLGRNQETQYF.

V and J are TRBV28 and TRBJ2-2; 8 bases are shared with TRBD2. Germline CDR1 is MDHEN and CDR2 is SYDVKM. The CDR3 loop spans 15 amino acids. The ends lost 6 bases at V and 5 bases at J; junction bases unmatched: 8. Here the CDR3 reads CASRPNPSGTGELFF. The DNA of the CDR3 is TGTGCCAGCAGACCGAACCCTAGCGGGACCGGGGAGCTGTTTTTT.

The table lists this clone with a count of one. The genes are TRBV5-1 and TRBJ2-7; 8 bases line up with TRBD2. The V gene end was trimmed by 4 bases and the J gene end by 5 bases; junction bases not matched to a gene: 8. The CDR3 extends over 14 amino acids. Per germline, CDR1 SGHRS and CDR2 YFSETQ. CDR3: CASSPGLVLDEQYF. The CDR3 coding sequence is TGCGCCAGCAGCCCGGGACTAGTCCTGGACGAGCAGTACTTC.

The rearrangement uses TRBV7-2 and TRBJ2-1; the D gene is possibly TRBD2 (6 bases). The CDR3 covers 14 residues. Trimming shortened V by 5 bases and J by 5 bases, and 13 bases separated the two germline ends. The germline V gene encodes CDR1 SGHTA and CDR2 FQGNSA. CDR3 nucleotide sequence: TGTGCCAGCAGCCCTAGGGCGGGACACAATGAGCAGTTCTTC. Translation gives CASSPRAGHNEQFF.

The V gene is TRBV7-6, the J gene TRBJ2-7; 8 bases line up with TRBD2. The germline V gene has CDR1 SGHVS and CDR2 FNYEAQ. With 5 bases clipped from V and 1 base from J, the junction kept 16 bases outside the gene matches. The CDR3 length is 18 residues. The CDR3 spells CASSPRSAGGTRSYEQYF. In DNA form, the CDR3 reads TGTGCCAGCAGCCCGAGATCCGCGGGAGGCACACGTTCCTACGAGCAGTACTTC. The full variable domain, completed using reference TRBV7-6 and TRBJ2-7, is GAGVSQSPRYKVTKRGQDVALRCDPISGHVSLYWYRQALGQGPEFLTYFNYEAQQDKSGLPNDRFSAERPEGSISTLTIQRTEQRDSAMYRCASSPRSAGGTRSYEQYFGPGTRLTVT.

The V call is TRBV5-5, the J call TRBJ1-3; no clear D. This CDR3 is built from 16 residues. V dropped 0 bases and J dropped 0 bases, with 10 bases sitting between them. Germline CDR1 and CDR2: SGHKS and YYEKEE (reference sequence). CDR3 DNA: TGTGCCAGCAGCTTGGCCCCGGGAATCTCTGGAAACACCATATATTTT. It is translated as CASSLAPGISGNTIYF.

CDR3 sequence: CASSSRPGTADWPSTDTQYF. The CDR3 nucleotides read TGTGCCAGCTCATCAAGGCCCGGGACAGCGGACTGGCCTAGCACAGATACGCAGTATTTT. The chain links TRBV18 to TRBJ2-3, with 7 bases matching TRBD1. In germline, CDR1 is KGHSH, CDR2 LQKENI. V lost 5 bases and J lost 0; bases outside the gene matches: 20. The length of the CDR3 is 20 residues.

The CDR3 here is CASSLGLKPTNEKLFF. DNA for the CDR3: TGTGCCAGCAGCTTAGGACTGAAACCAACTAATGAAAAACTGTTTTTT. The rearrangement joins TRBV7-2 to TRBJ1-4; D not resolved. The germline CDR1 and CDR2 sequences are SGHTA and FQGNSA. Trimming pared 1 base from V and 0 bases from J, leaving 9 bases between. The CDR3 length is 16 residues.

The CDR3 DNA is TGTGCCAGCGGGAGAACCCACGAGCAGTACTTC. Translation: CASGRTHEQYF. The V and J genes are TRBV28 and TRBJ2-7; D perhaps matches TRBD2 (5 bases). V was trimmed by 8 bases and J by 5 bases, leaving 10 bases between them. The CDR3 loop spans 11 amino acids. Germline V gene data show CDR1 as MDHEN and CDR2 as SYDVKM. The complete variable domain, with remaining parts taken from reference TRBV28 and TRBJ2-7, reads DVKVTQSSRYLVKRTGEKVFLECVQDMDHENMFWYRQDPGLGLRLIYFSYDVKMKEKGDIPEGYSVSREKKERFSLILESASTNQTSMYLCASGRTHEQYFGPGTRLTVT.

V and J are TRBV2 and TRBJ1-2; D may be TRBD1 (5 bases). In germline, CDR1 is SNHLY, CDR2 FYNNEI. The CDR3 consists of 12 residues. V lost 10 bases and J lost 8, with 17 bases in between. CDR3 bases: TGTGCCAAGAGGGGACTGGAGTGGGGCTACACCTTC. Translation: CAKRGLEWGYTF.

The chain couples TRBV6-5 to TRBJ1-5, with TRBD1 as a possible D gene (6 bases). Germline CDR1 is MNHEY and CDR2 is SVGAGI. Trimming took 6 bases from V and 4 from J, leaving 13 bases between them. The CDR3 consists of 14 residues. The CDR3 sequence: CASRLAGENQPQHF. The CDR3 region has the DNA TGTGCCAGCAGACTCGCAGGGGAGAATCAGCCCCAGCATTTT.

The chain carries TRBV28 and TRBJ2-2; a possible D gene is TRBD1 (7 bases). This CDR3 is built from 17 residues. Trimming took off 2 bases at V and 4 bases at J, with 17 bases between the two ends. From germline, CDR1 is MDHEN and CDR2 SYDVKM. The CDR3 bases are TGTGCCAGCAGTTTAGGCGGGGCAGGGGGGATCACCGGGGAGCTGTTTTTT. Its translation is CASSLGGAGGITGELFF. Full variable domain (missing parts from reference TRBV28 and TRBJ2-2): DVKVTQSSRYLVKRTGEKVFLECVQDMDHENMFWYRQDPGLGLRLIYFSYDVKMKEKGDIPEGYSVSREKKERFSLILESASTNQTSMYLCASSLGGAGGITGELFFGEGSRLTVL.

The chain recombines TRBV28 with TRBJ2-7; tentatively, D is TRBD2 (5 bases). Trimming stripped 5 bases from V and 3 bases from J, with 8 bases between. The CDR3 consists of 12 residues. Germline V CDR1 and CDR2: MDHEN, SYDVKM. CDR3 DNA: TGTGCCAGCAGTCTCGCGGGCTACGAGCAGTACTTC. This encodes CASSLAGYEQYF.

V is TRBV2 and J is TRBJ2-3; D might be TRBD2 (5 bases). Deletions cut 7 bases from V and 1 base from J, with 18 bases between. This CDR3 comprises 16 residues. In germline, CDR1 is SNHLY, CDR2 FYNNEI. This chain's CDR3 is CASTEVETTRTDTQYF. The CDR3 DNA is TGTGCCAGCACCGAGGTGGAGACTACCCGCACAGATACGCAGTATTTT.

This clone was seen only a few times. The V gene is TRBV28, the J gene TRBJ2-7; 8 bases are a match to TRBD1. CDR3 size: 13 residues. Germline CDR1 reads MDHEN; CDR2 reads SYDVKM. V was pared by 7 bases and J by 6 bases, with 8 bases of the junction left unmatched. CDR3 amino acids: CASKTGGRGEQYF. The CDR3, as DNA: TGTGCCAGCAAAACAGGGGGGAGAGGCGAGCAGTACTTC.

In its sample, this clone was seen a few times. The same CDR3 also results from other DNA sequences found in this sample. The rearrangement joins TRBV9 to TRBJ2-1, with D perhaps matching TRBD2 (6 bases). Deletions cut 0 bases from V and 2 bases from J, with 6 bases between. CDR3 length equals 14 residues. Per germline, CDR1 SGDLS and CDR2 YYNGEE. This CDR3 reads CASSVAGAYNEQFF. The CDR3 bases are TGTGCCAGCAGCGTAGCGGGGGCCTACAATGAGCAGTTCTTC.

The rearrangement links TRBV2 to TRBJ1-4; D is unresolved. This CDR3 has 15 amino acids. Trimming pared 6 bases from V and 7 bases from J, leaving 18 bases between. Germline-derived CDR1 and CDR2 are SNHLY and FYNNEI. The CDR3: CASSADGVGGEKLFF. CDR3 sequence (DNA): TGTGCCAGCAGCGCCGACGGGGTCGGAGGTGAAAAACTGTTTTTT.

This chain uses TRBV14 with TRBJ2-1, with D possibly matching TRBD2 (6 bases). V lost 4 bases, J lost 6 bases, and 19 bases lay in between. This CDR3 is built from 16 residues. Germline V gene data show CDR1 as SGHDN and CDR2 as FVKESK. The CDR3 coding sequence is TGTGCCAGCAGCCCCCGAGTCTCCCTGGGGGGCAATGAGCAGTTCTTC. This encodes CASSPRVSLGGNEQFF. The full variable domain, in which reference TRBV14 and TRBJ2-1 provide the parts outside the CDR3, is EAGVTQFPSHSVIEKGQTVTLRCDPISGHDNLYWYRRVMGKEIKFLLHFVKESKQDESGMPNNRFLAERTGGTYSTLKVQPAELEDSGVYFCASSPRVSLGGNEQFFGPGTRLTVL.

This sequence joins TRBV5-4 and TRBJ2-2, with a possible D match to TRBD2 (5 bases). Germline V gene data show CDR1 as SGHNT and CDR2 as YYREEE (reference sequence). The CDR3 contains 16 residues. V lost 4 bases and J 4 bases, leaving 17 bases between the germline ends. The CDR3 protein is CASSPRTRRSTGELFF. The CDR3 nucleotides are TGTGCCAGCAGCCCCCGGACTCGCCGCTCCACCGGGGAGCTGTTTTTT.